This T cell receptor beta chain came from a study of vaccination effects on CD4 cells after COVID-19. Broader study findings: Marked clonal contraction was seen late after vaccination (in both infection- and vaccine-induced clones). Early post-infection timepoints were absent, and convalescent patients were few.

Germline V gives CDR1 LNHDA, CDR2 SQIVND (reference sequence). This CDR3 spans 15 amino acids. Germline trimming cut 5 bases from V and 5 bases from J; bases unmatched to any gene: 7. The assay was immunoSEQ multiplex PCR, and TCRdb's table has in-frame clones only and misses some. The sample comprises tens of thousands of clones, around three quarters of which are singletons, and about 3% rests with the top ten. Expansion with viral peptide pools was applied to antigen-specific CD4+ T cells by the ViraFEST assay prior to sequencing. Having been cultured for less than 12 days, the cells underwent CD4+ T cell isolation. In the vaccine recipients, nucleocapsid antibodies were negative and there was no prior SARS-CoV-2 infection. Half the medium was swapped for IL-2 medium on days 3 and 7. Of note for this clone: No antigen is known for it.

The clonotype originates from a human donor who received a COVID-19 vaccine. V is TRBV19 and J is TRBJ2-5; TRBD1 matches at 11 bases. The sample in question was CD4+ T cells from PBMCs cultured with HCoV-NL63 spike peptides, obtained before COVID-19 vaccination. CDR3 sequence (DNA): TGTGCCAGTAGTCGGGACAGGGGGGGGATGGAGACCCAGTACTTC. Protein sequence: CASSRDRGGMETQYF.